This record covers a single T cell receptor beta chain. This receptor's antigen is unknown. No quality values exist for individual bases; no much larger clone is one base distant. TCRbeta CDR3 regions were amplified from genomic DNA using the immunoSEQ Assay, a bias-controlled multiplex PCR. Regarding the original processing steps: Within the assay, amplification of reference gene primers was used to estimate how many nucleated cells each sample contained. Sequence reads were collapsed and filtered to measure the absolute abundance of every unique TCRbeta CDR3 rearrangement. Productive Simpson clonality was computed per sample as the square root of Simpson's diversity index over productive rearrangements. TCRdb holds this immuneACCESS table with in-frame rearrangements only. Some clones are missing; in checked studies, unresolved V genes explain under half, and the rest has no known cause. The V and J calls and the clone size are those of that table, but D and trimming were determined from the DNA. The sample data list about 500,000 clones, and approximately 90% of these were observed just once. The top ten hold approximately 0.7% of the sample.

This record belongs to a study of blood T cell repertoires in COVID-19 (TCRdb year 2020). The study in broad terms: Samples from collaborators originated in the United States, Italy and Spain and spanned both the acute and convalescent phases of COVID-19. The material from the prospective study consisted of cDNA or gDNA derived from T cells, B-cell-depleted T cells, or PBMCs. Subjects who had been exposed to COVID-19, were actively infected with it, or had recovered from it provided the deeply sampled blood TCRbeta repertoires that made up the dataset. A freely available public database, intended as a resource for researchers studying the immune response to SARS-CoV-2, is where the repertoires were released. Samples were obtained from the ongoing ImmuneRACE study (first 160 participants) and from 950 to 1,500 subjects provided by 6 global collaborators. A de-identified subject ID, COVID-19 status, age in years and sex were almost always included in the sample metadata. HLA class I and class II types, where available, came from metadata supplied by the sample provider rather than from assay-based typing.

Measured from the cysteine to the phenylalanine, the CDR3 is 18 residues long. Only the CDR3 DNA stays, 54 bases, in frame from base 1. CDR1 and CDR2 (ENHRY, SYGVKD) derive from the germline V gene. V gives up 4 bases and J gives up 1 base, and the segment between their germline ends measures 19 bases. Enrolling through a virtual design, the prospective study's participants ranged in age from about 18 to 100 years and lived across about two dozen United States geographic areas. In the prospective study, cohorts were assigned on the basis of participant-reported clinical history obtained from a screening survey and a study questionnaire. For ImmuneRACE Cohort 3, a participant was defined as recovered based on two consecutive negative NP/OP PCR tests, clearance by a healthcare professional, or resolution of symptoms. Mobile phlebotomists in the prospective study collected whole blood, serum and a nasopharyngeal or oropharyngeal swab from every participant. Participants in the prospective study had the option to provide additional blood draws and questionnaires over a 2-month period. Blood samples from the prospective study were shipped frozen or at room temperature prior to DNA extraction.

Here is what the overall study found, with its caveats: How much clinical and demographic metadata was included differed by source and by participant, and the metadata was provided uncurated.

Sequencing was carried out using PBMCs or T cells enriched from blood (not recorded which). The receptor was derived from a woman younger than 35 who had recovered from COVID-19. The sequence is built from TRBV10-3 and TRBJ2-2; TRBD2 is possibly the D segment (6 matching bases). The CDR3 is CAISGSFEGRWNTGELFF. The sequence in DNA is TGTGCCATCAGTGGGAGCTTCGAAGGGAGGTGGAACACCGGGGAGCTGTTTTTT.